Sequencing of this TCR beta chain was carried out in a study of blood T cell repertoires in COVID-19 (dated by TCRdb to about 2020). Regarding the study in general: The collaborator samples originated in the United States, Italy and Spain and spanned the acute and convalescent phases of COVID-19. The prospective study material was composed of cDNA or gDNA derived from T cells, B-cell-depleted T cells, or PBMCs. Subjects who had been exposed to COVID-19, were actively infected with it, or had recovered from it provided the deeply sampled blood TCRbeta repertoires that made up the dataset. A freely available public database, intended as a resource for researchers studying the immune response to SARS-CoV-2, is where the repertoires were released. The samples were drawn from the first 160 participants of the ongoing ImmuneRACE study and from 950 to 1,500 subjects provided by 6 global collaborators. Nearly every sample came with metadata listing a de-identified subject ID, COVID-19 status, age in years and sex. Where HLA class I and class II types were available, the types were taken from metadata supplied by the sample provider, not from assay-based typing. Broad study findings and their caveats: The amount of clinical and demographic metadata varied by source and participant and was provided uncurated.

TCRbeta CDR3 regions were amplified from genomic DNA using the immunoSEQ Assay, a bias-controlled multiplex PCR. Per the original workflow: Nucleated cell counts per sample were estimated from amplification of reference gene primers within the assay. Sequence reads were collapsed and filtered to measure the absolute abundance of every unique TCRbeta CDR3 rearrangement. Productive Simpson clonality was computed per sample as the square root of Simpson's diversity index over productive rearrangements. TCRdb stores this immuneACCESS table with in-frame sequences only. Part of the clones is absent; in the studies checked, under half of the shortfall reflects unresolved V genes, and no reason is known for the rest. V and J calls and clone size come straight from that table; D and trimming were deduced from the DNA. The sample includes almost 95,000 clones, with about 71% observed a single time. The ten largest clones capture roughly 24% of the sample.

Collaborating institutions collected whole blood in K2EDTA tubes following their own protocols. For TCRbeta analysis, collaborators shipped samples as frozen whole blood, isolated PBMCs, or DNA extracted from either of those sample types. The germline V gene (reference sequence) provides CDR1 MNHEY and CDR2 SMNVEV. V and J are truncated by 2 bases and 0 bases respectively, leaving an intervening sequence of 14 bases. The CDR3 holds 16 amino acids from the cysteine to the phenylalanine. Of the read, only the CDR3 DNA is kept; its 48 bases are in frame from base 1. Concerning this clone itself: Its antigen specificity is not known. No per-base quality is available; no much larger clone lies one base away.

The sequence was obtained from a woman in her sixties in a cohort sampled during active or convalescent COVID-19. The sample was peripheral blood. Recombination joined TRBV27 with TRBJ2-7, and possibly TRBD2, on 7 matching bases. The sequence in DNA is TGTGCCAGCAGTTTAGGGGGGCGGGGGCTCTCCTACGAGCAGTACTTC. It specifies CASSLGGRGLSYEQYF.